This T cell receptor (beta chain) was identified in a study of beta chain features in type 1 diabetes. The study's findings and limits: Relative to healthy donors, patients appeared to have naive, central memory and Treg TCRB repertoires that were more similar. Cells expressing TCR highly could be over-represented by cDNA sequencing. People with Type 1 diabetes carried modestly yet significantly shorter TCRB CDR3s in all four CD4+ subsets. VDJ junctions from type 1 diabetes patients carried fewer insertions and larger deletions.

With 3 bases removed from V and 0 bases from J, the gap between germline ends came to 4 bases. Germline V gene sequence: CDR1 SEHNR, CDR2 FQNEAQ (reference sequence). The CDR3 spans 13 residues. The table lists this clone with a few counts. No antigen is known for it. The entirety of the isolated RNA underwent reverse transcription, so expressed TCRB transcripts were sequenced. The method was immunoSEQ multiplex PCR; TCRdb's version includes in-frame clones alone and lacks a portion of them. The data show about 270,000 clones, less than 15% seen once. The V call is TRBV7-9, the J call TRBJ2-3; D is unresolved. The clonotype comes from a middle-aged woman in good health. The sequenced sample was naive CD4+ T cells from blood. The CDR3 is CASSLASTDTQYF. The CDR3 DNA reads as TGTGCCAGCAGCTTGGCTAGCACAGATACGCAGTATTTT.